Below are 27 T cell receptor beta chains sequenced from a single sample in a study of blood T cells in healthy people across ages. Sample-barcoded 5' priming and a J-beta primer mix drove a second PCR of roughly 7 to 11 cycles. TCRdb processed the 5' RACE reads anew with MiXCR; each CDR3 protein has one entry. The sample holds some 900,000 distinct CDR3 sequences, 40% to 60% seen once. The sample comprised blood. These TCRs come from a man in his thirties or forties in good health.

The gene calls are TRBV7-2 and TRBJ2-3; no firm D call. Trimming removed 4 bases at V and 5 bases at J, with 10 bases between. Germline V gene sequence: CDR1 SGHTA, CDR2 FQGNSA. CDR3 size: 13 residues. The CDR3 loop is CASSSPGRDTQYF. In nucleotides, the CDR3 is TGTGCCAGCAGCTCCCCCGGAAGAGATACGCAGTATTTT.

This clonotype was seen at least ten times. The J gene is TRBJ2-7, the V gene TRBV7-2, with a weak D call TRBD1 (6 bases). Deletions cut 4 bases from V and 0 bases from J, with 13 bases between. Germline V CDR1 and CDR2: SGHTA, FQGNSA. The CDR3 is made up of 15 amino acids. CDR3 DNA: TGTGCCAGCAGCTACTTACAGGGTAGCTCCTACGAGCAGTACTTC. Translating gives CASSYLQGSSYEQYF.

This chain links TRBV18 with TRBJ2-1; TRBD1 matches at 8 bases. Germline V gene lookup returns CDR1 KGHSH and CDR2 LQKENI. V was pared by 4 bases and J by 9 bases, with 11 bases of the junction left unmatched. The CDR3 runs to 15 residues. CDR3 amino acids: CASSRLGQGSGEQFF. The CDR3, as DNA: TGTGCCAGCTCACGGCTCGGACAGGGTTCGGGTGAGCAGTTCTTC.

This sequence joins TRBV7-2 and TRBJ1-1, with 9 nucleotides matching TRBD1. The CDR3 totals 16 residues. With 5 bases clipped from V and 1 base from J, the junction kept 8 bases outside the gene matches. Germline loops: CDR1 SGHTA, CDR2 FQGNSA. This chain's CDR3 is CASSIQGALSNTEAFF. For the CDR3, the DNA is TGTGCCAGCAGCATACAGGGGGCATTGTCGAACACTGAAGCTTTCTTT.

The V call is TRBV29-1, the J call TRBJ2-1; the D gene is possibly TRBD1 (6 bases). V lost 7 bases, J lost 0 bases, and 16 bases lay in between. Germline lookup yields CDR1 SQVTM and CDR2 ANQGSEA. This CDR3 is built from 15 residues. This CDR3 is CSAIWTVSSYNEQFF. CDR3 DNA sequence: TGCAGCGCCATATGGACAGTAAGCTCCTACAATGAGCAGTTCTTC.

The CDR3 region is CASSAWGTGELFF. The CDR3 nucleotides read TGTGCCAGCAGCGCTTGGGGCACCGGGGAGCTGTTTTTT. The rearrangement uses TRBV9 and TRBJ2-2, with D unclear. V shed 3 bases and J shed 4 bases, with 7 bases lying between them. Germline CDR1 and CDR2: SGDLS and YYNGEE. CDR3 length equals 13 residues.

The chain links TRBV28 to TRBJ2-4; TRBD1 might be the D (6 bases). The CDR3 has 16 residues. The ends were cut back, 4 bases at V and 15 bases at J, with 28 bases in the middle. Germline V gene sequence: CDR1 MDHEN, CDR2 SYDVKM. Here the CDR3 DNA reads TGTGCCAGCAGTTCCGCAGTGACCGCCACAGGGTACGAGCGGTACTTC. Translating gives CASSSAVTATGYERYF.

This clonotype turned up a few times. For the CDR3, the DNA is TGTGCCAGCAGTCTGGGACCGGGACTCCCTCCGGCAGATACGCAGTATTTT. Encoded protein: CASSLGPGLPPADTQYF. The chain recombines TRBV27 with TRBJ2-3; perhaps TRBD2 as D (6 bases). The CDR3 sequence is 17 residues long. V dropped 5 bases and J dropped 4 bases, with 22 bases sitting between them. In germline, CDR1 is MNHEY, CDR2 SMNVEV (reference sequence).

This clonotype was counted a few times. The rearrangement links TRBV11-3 to TRBJ2-3; 13 positions match TRBD2. CDR1 and CDR2 from the germline V gene are SGHNT and YENEEA. The trim removed 3 bases at V and 4 bases at J, leaving 7 bases unmatched. The CDR3 consists of 17 residues. The CDR3 is CASSLWTSGGPPDTQYF. The CDR3 nucleotides read TGTGCCAGCAGCTTGTGGACTAGCGGGGGACCCCCAGATACGCAGTATTTT.

V usage is TRBV10-3 and J usage is TRBJ2-1; 11 bases match TRBD2. CDR1 and CDR2 (germline): ENHRY, SYGVKD. The CDR3 extends over 14 amino acids. After removal of 7 bases from V and 5 bases from J, the junction contained 4 bases not matched to a gene. The CDR3 DNA sequence: TGTGCCATCATGGGACTAGCGGATAACAATGAGCAGTTCTTC. Protein sequence: CAIMGLADNNEQFF.

The chain is built from TRBV4-2 and TRBJ2-3, with 8 bases fitting TRBD2. CDR1 is LGHNA, CDR2 YNFKEQ, per germline. V gave up 1 base and J gave up 6 bases; unmatched junction bases: 6. The CDR3 sequence is 15 residues long. CDR3 region: CASSQVGAGGDTQYF. CDR3 in DNA: TGTGCCAGCAGCCAAGTCGGTGCGGGGGGCGATACGCAGTATTTT.

This clonotype was picked up a small number of times. This sequence joins TRBV20-1 and TRBJ2-5; TRBD1 or TRBD2 may be the D gene (5 bases each). The last part of the DNA fits TRBJ2-7 better; the J call may be wrong. Germline loops: CDR1 DFQATT, CDR2 SNEGSKA (reference sequence). There are 12 residues in the CDR3. The CDR3 is CSAQQGEYEQYF. The DNA for the CDR3 is TGCAGCGCCCAGCAAGGGGAGTACGAGCAGTACTTC.

The J gene is TRBJ2-3, the V gene TRBV11-2; the match to TRBD2 covers 7 bases. CDR3 size: 14 residues. J lost 1 base, V lost 8 bases, and 6 bases had no gene match. Germline V lookup: CDR1 SGHAT, CDR2 FQNNGV. The chain's CDR3 is CASGNRGGTDTQYF. Written as DNA, the CDR3 is TGTGCCAGCGGAAACCGGGGGGGCACAGATACGCAGTATTTT.

This clonotype was seen once. This rearrangement joins TRBV3-1 to TRBJ2-1, with TRBD2 identical over 9 bases. J gave up 6 bases and V 0 bases, and 12 bases lay outside the gene matches. The CDR3 is made up of 18 amino acids. Germline values: CDR1 LGHDT, CDR2 YNNKEL (reference sequence). This chain's CDR3 is CASSQEGLAGAGTNEQFF. As DNA, the CDR3 is TGTGCCAGCAGCCAAGAGGGGTTAGCGGGAGCGGGGACCAATGAGCAGTTCTTC.

This clonotype was seen a handful of times. The chain couples TRBV6-5 to TRBJ1-1, with D unresolved. Germline values: CDR1 MNHEY, CDR2 SVGAGI. The CDR3 has 11 amino acids. With 2 bases removed from V and 5 bases from J, the gap between germline ends came to 3 bases. The CDR3 loop reads CASSYLTEAFF. The CDR3 region has the DNA TGTGCCAGCAGTTACCTTACTGAAGCTTTCTTT.

This chain connects TRBV9 to TRBJ2-1; D call uncertain. Between the trimmed V and J ends, which lost 0 bases and 10 bases, there was a span of 14 bases. This CDR3 is 14 amino acids long. Germline V gene lookup returns CDR1 SGDLS and CDR2 YYNGEE. The CDR3 is CASSVEGTSLEQFF. The CDR3 DNA reads TGTGCCAGCAGCGTAGAGGGCACCTCCTTAGAGCAGTTCTTC.

The chain carries TRBV9 and TRBJ2-5, with a weak D call TRBD2 (6 bases). The DNA end favors TRBJ2-7, so the J call may be wrong. The CDR3 is made up of 18 amino acids. The V gene's germline CDR1 is SGDLS and CDR2 YYNGEE. CDR3 amino acids: CASSVVPPGQRAGGEQYF. Written as DNA, the CDR3 is TGTGCCAGCAGCGTAGTCCCGCCGGGCCAGCGGGCCGGGGGCGAGCAGTACTTC.

The CDR3 sequence is CSAWSGQGGNEQFF. CDR3 coding DNA: TGCAGCGCCTGGTCGGGACAGGGGGGAAATGAGCAGTTCTTC. This chain connects TRBV29-1 to TRBJ2-1, with 11 bases aligning to TRBD1. In germline, CDR1 is SQVTM, CDR2 ANQGSEA. The CDR3 covers 14 residues. With V trimmed by 7 bases and J by 7 bases, 9 bases remained unmatched.

The rearrangement uses TRBV7-2 and TRBJ2-7; possibly TRBD2 for D (7 bases). V was cut by 8 bases and J by 4 bases, with 18 bases left in between. CDR3 length: 14 amino acids. From germline, CDR1 is SGHTA and CDR2 FQGNSA. The CDR3: CASLLGGGNYEQYF. In DNA, the CDR3 is TGTGCCAGCCTCCTGGGAGGGGGGAATTACGAGCAGTACTTC.

This clonotype turned up a few times. The rearrangement uses TRBV6-5 and TRBJ2-3; 13 positions match TRBD2. The CDR3 spans 16 residues. Germline assignment: CDR1 MNHEY and CDR2 SVGAGI. With 8 bases clipped from V and 2 bases from J, the junction kept 7 bases outside the gene matches. The CDR3 loop reads CASGLAGASFTDTQYF. CDR3 nucleotides: TGTGCCAGCGGACTAGCGGGGGCCTCCTTCACAGATACGCAGTATTTT.

The J gene is TRBJ2-1, the V gene TRBV27, with D tentatively TRBD1 (5 bases). Germline V CDR1 and CDR2: MNHEY, SMNVEV (reference sequence). This CDR3 has 16 residues. V shed 4 bases and J shed 0 bases, with 13 bases lying between them. Written as DNA, the CDR3 is TGTGCCAGCAGTTATAGGAGACAGAGCTCCTACAATGAGCAGTTCTTC. Protein sequence: CASSYRRQSSYNEQFF.

The CDR3 coding sequence is TGTGCCAGCAGCTTAGCGGCCGCCTTTCAAGAGACCCAGTACTTC. Amino acid sequence: CASSLAAAFQETQYF. The chain uses TRBV7-2 and TRBJ2-5; D not certain. CDR1 and CDR2 (germline): SGHTA, FQGNSA. The CDR3 is 15 residues long. Trimming pared 0 bases from V and 2 bases from J, leaving 10 bases between.

This clonotype was found many times. A junction boundary mismatches the germline segment, possibly from a read error. The CDR3 DNA follows: TGTGCTAGCAGCTATCGGGGGGGGAGCACAGATACGCAGTATTTT. This translates into CASSYRGGSTDTQYF. This sequence joins TRBV7-7 and TRBJ2-3, with 8 positions matching TRBD2. This CDR3 has 15 amino acids. From germline, CDR1 is SSHAT and CDR2 FNYEAQ (reference sequence).

The V and J genes are TRBV20-1 and TRBJ2-5; the match to TRBD2 covers 12 bases. J gave up 1 base and V 0 bases, and 6 bases lay outside the gene matches. CDR3 size: 17 residues. Germline values: CDR1 DFQATT, CDR2 SNEGSKA (reference sequence). In nucleotides, the CDR3 is TGCAGTGCTAGAGAGACCAGGACTAGCGGGATCCAAGAGACCCAGTACTTC. It is translated as CSARETRTSGIQETQYF.

This rearrangement joins TRBV28 to TRBJ2-1, with 7 bases that match TRBD2. The V gene's germline CDR1 is MDHEN and CDR2 SYDVKM. This CDR3 contains 16 residues. V gave up 5 bases and J gave up 0 bases; unmatched junction bases: 7. As DNA, the CDR3 is TGTGCCAGCAGTCCCTCTAGCGGATACTCCTACAATGAGCAGTTCTTC. Protein product: CASSPSSGYSYNEQFF.

Concerning this clonotype itself: One end of the junction varies from germline; a read error may be responsible. This chain links TRBV29-1 with TRBJ1-2, with D possibly matching TRBD1 (6 bases). Germline V gives CDR1 SQVTM, CDR2 ANQGSEA. This CDR3 comprises 13 residues. Here the CDR3 DNA reads TGCAGCGTTGGGGCCGGGGGCCTCTATTGCTACACCTTC. Protein sequence: CSVGAGGLYCYTF.

This clonotype was observed a single time. Its ends do not fully match the called genes, so a read error is possible. The rearrangement links TRBV6-5 to TRBJ2-3; 12 nucleotides line up with TRBD2. Germline assignment: CDR1 MNHEY and CDR2 SVGAGI. The length of the CDR3 is 16 residues. CDR3 nucleotides: TGCGCCAGCAGACTAGCGGGGGAGTATGCCACAGATACGCAGTATTTT. It translates to CASRLAGEYATDTQYF.